The 7 T cell receptor beta chains presented below share a single source sample, sequenced in a study of beta chain features in type 1 diabetes. Expressed TCRB transcripts were sequenced because the isolated RNA had all been reverse transcribed beforehand. TCRdb's copy holds only in-frame clones and misses some; the assay was immunoSEQ multiplex PCR. The table lists some 900,000 clones, under 20% of them singletons. The source material was naive CD4+ T cells from blood. Receptors originate from a woman aged 18-29 years in good health.

This CDR3 reads CASSLVGGTGARNTIYF. DNA of the CDR3: TGTGCCAGCAGCTTAGTAGGGGGGACAGGGGCCAGAAACACCATATATTTT. The V call is TRBV7-8, the J call TRBJ1-3, with 10 bases identical to TRBD1. Germline lookup yields CDR1 SGHVS and CDR2 FQNEAQ. J was trimmed by 5 bases and V by 1 base; bases with no gene match: 8. The CDR3 spans 17 residues.

This clone has only a few counts. The V gene is TRBV5-1, the J gene TRBJ2-3; no definite D call. The CDR3 consists of 15 residues. CDR1 SGHRS and CDR2 YFSETQ come from the germline V gene. With 0 bases removed from V and 1 base from J, the gap between germline ends came to 9 bases. CDR3 residues: CASSLGVSRTDTQYF. CDR3 DNA: TGCGCCAGCAGCTTGGGGGTGAGTCGCACAGATACGCAGTATTTT. The whole variable domain, filled in from reference TRBV5-1 and TRBJ2-3, reads KAGVTQTPRYLIKTRGQQVTLSCSPISGHRSVSWYQQTPGQGLQFLFEYFSETQRNKGNFPGRFSGRQFSNSRSEMNVSTLELGDSALYLCASSLGVSRTDTQYFGPGTRLTVL.

The chain has TRBV7-3 and TRBJ2-3, with TRBD1 identical over 8 bases. V was pared by 4 bases and J by 10 bases, with 4 bases of the junction left unmatched. There are 12 residues in the CDR3. Germline CDR1 SGHTA, CDR2 FQGTGA. DNA of the CDR3: TGTGCCAGCAGCTCCGACAGGGGTCCGCAGTATTTT. Its translation is CASSSDRGPQYF.

This chain links TRBV19 with TRBJ1-4; the D gene is possibly TRBD1 (6 bases). The CDR3 covers 12 residues. V was cut by 7 bases and J by 12 bases, with 15 bases left in between. Germline loops: CDR1 LNHDA, CDR2 SQIVND (reference sequence). The CDR3 sequence: CASNPRGIELFF. In DNA form, the CDR3 reads TGTGCCAGTAACCCCAGGGGAATAGAACTGTTTTTT.

This clone was observed a few times. The genes are TRBV6-1 and TRBJ2-5, with TRBD2 as a possible D gene (6 bases). V was cut by 5 bases and J by 5 bases, with 12 bases left in between. Germline-derived CDR1 and CDR2 are MNHNS and SASEGT. The CDR3 is 13 amino acids. Here the CDR3 reads CASSLLARETQYF. The CDR3 region has the DNA TGTGCCAGCAGTTTACTAGCTCGGGAGACCCAGTACTTC.

V is TRBV6-5 and J is TRBJ2-7, with 11 bases fitting TRBD2. Germline V gives CDR1 MNHEY, CDR2 SVGAGI. The CDR3 consists of 14 residues. V shed 7 bases, J shed 2 bases, and the junction held 4 bases outside the gene matches. CDR3 residues: CASNLGLAAYEQYF. The DNA for the CDR3 is TGTGCCAGCAATTTGGGACTAGCGGCCTACGAGCAGTACTTC.

This clone was detected only a few times. As DNA, the CDR3 is TGCGCCAGCAGTCGGACTAGCGGAAGCACAGATACGCAGTATTTT. Translation gives CASSRTSGSTDTQYF. V gene TRBV10-1 combines with J gene TRBJ2-3, with 10 bases identical to TRBD2. Unmatched junction bases numbered 2, after V lost 5 bases and J lost 0 bases. CDR1 is WNHNN, CDR2 SYGVQD, per germline (reference sequence). This CDR3 region has 15 residues.